This T cell receptor beta chain came from a study of neurological immune-mediated disorders. General study results and limits: It was HTLV-1-associated myelopathy that showed the most TCR clonal expansion, while multiple sclerosis showed the least, falling below healthy controls.

TCRdb reanalysed the 5' RACE reads using MiXCR and keeps one entry per CDR3 protein. The top ten hold 15% to 17% of the sample, which has 65,000 to 80,000 distinct CDR3 sequences, about 15% seen once. This CDR3 comprises 15 residues. The V end lost 2 bases, the J end lost 4 bases, and 12 bases lay between the germline ends. Germline V CDR1 and CDR2: SEHNR, FQNEAQ (reference sequence). This clonotype was counted at least ten times. As yet, its antigen is unknown. Unsorted libraries were prepared from 2 million PBMCs that had been stored at -80 C. The sample was PBMCs. The clonotype comes from a woman aged 35 to 49 in good health. This chain links TRBV7-9 with TRBJ2-1; D gene ambiguous. This CDR3 reads CASSLFPPTYNEQFF. CDR3 DNA: TGTGCCAGCAGCTTATTTCCCCCTACATACAATGAGCAGTTCTTC.